The 17 T cell receptor beta chains presented below share a single source sample, sequenced in a study of identical twins. TCRdb itself ran the 5' RACE reads through MiXCR, one entry per CDR3 protein. The sample has approximately 620,000 distinct CDR3 sequences, under 9% seen once. Another study also made use of these data, one on yellow fever vaccine responses in identical twins.

The sequencing sample was made of PBMCs. Source of these receptors: a woman under 30 in good health.

The table lists this clonotype with many counts. The chain joins TRBV7-2 to TRBJ1-2, with D possibly matching TRBD1 (6 bases). Trimming removed 3 bases at V and 4 bases at J, with 15 bases between. CDR3 length equals 15 residues. CDR1 SGHTA and CDR2 FQGNSA come from the germline V gene. Here the CDR3 DNA reads TGTGCCAGCAGCTTCGGGGGGCAGGGCAGCTATGGCTACACCTTC. This sequence encodes CASSFGGQGSYGYTF.

This clonotype has a count of ten or more. V usage is TRBV7-9 and J usage is TRBJ2-7; D perhaps matches TRBD1 (7 bases). Germline CDR1 SEHNR, CDR2 FQNEAQ (reference sequence). CDR3 size: 15 residues. V dropped 1 base and J dropped 4 bases, with 14 bases sitting between them. Here the CDR3 reads CASSLVEGAEYEQYF. The CDR3 DNA reads as TGTGCCAGCAGCTTAGTGGAGGGGGCCGAGTACGAGCAGTACTTC.

The chain uses TRBV6-5 and TRBJ2-1; no definite D call. Germline loops: CDR1 MNHEY, CDR2 SVGAGI. CDR3 length: 12 amino acids. Trimming pared 6 bases from V and 3 bases from J, leaving 6 bases between. The DNA of the CDR3 is TGTGCCAGCAGAGGATTCTACAATGAGCAGTTCTTC. Its translation: CASRGFYNEQFF.

Regarding this clonotype: At one of its ends the junction is not consistent with the germline gene, which may arise from a read error. This chain connects TRBV27 to TRBJ2-5; perhaps D is TRBD1 or TRBD2 (6 bases each). The CDR3 runs to 14 residues. Germline assignment: CDR1 MNHEY and CDR2 SMNVEV (reference sequence). The CDR3 coding sequence is TGCGCCAGCAGTCTCCAATGGGGGGCAGAGACCCAGTACTTC. Its protein product is CASSLQWGAETQYF.

Only a few counts were recorded for this clonotype. The rearrangement uses TRBV12-3 or TRBV12-4 and TRBJ2-1; D is undetermined. The length of the CDR3 is 12 residues. The V and J ends lost 2 bases and 9 bases respectively, with 8 bases between them. The CDR3 DNA reads TGTGCCAGCAGTTTATCGACCGTTGAGCAGTTCTTC. Translated: CASSLSTVEQFF.

This chain uses TRBV12-3 or TRBV12-4 with TRBJ1-2; D is unresolved. This CDR3 spans 15 amino acids. The V gene lost 6 bases and the J gene lost 2 bases, with 16 bases spanning the gap. CDR3 in amino acids: CASSDWGRINYGYTF. The CDR3 DNA is TGTGCCAGCAGCGATTGGGGTAGGATCAACTATGGCTACACCTTC.

There are many counts of this clonotype. The gene calls are TRBV12-3 or TRBV12-4 and TRBJ2-1; D possibly corresponds to TRBD1 (5 bases). The CDR3 contains 15 residues. V lost 0 bases and J lost 8, with 14 bases in between. CDR3 coding DNA: TGTGCCAGCAGTTTAGCGGGGCCACGTGGCGATGAGCAGTTCTTC. Protein: CASSLAGPRGDEQFF.

In this sample, this clonotype turned up a few times. The chain joins TRBV7-9 to TRBJ2-1; D may be TRBD1 or TRBD2 (5 bases each). Looked up from germline, CDR1 is SEHNR and CDR2 is FQNEAQ (reference sequence). The CDR3 is 15 amino acids. V was pared by 5 bases and J by 5 bases, with 16 bases between. This CDR3 is CASSPGWGKNNEQFF. The CDR3 DNA sequence: TGTGCCAGCAGCCCTGGATGGGGGAAGAACAATGAGCAGTTCTTC.

This clonotype was seen ten or more times. The V and J genes are TRBV20-1 and TRBJ2-5; 9 nucleotides agree with TRBD2. Unmatched junction bases numbered 9, after V lost 4 bases and J lost 3 bases. The CDR3 extends over 15 amino acids. Germline values: CDR1 DFQATT, CDR2 SNEGSKA (reference sequence). The CDR3 DNA reads TGCAGTGCTAACCCCGGACTAGCGCCTAAAGAGACCCAGTACTTC. It specifies CSANPGLAPKETQYF.

The rearrangement joins TRBV4-2 to TRBJ1-5, with 7 bases that match TRBD1. V lost 1 base and J lost 4; bases outside the gene matches: 10. The CDR3 has 17 residues. CDR1 LGHNA and CDR2 YNFKEQ come from the germline V gene. This chain's CDR3 is CASSQVGDSPPNQPQHF. DNA of the CDR3: TGTGCCAGCAGCCAAGTTGGGGACAGTCCTCCTAATCAGCCCCAGCATTTT.

This clonotype was observed at least ten times. The chain is built from TRBV28 and TRBJ2-7; perhaps TRBD1 as D (6 bases). The germline CDR1 and CDR2 sequences are MDHEN and SYDVKM. V dropped 3 bases and J dropped 4 bases, with 25 bases sitting between them. This CDR3 region has 18 residues. CDR3 in amino acids: CASSLVFLGATSAYEQYF. The CDR3 DNA reads TGTGCCAGCAGTTTGGTATTCCTGGGGGCTACATCGGCTTACGAGCAGTACTTC.

The sample holds a few counts of this clonotype. This chain uses TRBV7-8 with TRBJ2-5; the D gene could be TRBD1 or TRBD2 (7 bases each). The CDR3 length is 18 residues. V dropped 1 base and J dropped 5 bases, with 23 bases sitting between them. CDR1 is SGHVS, CDR2 FQNEAQ, per germline. The CDR3 loop reads CASSLDAQGGPGLETQYF. In DNA, the CDR3 is TGTGCCAGCAGCTTAGATGCCCAGGGGGGGCCAGGTCTCGAGACCCAGTACTTC. The complete variable domain, with remaining parts taken from reference TRBV7-8 and TRBJ2-5, reads GAGVSQSPRYKVAKRGQDVALRCDPISGHVSLFWYQQALGQGPEFLTYFQNEAQLDKSGLPSDRFFAERPEGSVSTLKIQRTQQEDSAVYLCASSLDAQGGPGLETQYFGPGTRLLVL.

This chain connects TRBV7-2 to TRBJ2-7; a weak D match, TRBD2 (5 bases). Trimming shortened V by 1 base and J by 6 bases, and 16 bases separated the two germline ends. The CDR3 has 15 amino acids. The germline CDR1 and CDR2 sequences are SGHTA and FQGNSA. The CDR3 spells CASSLGGVRTGEQYF. CDR3 coding DNA: TGTGCCAGCAGCTTAGGGGGAGTCCGGACGGGCGAGCAGTACTTC.

This clonotype was detected ten times or more. The chain has TRBV3-1 and TRBJ2-3; tentatively, D is TRBD2 (5 bases). The CDR3 length is 16 residues. Per germline, CDR1 LGHDT and CDR2 YNNKEL (reference sequence). Trimming left V 2 bases short and J 2 bases short, with 14 bases between. The CDR3 is CASSQTRTRPTDTQYF. The CDR3, as DNA: TGTGCCAGCAGCCAAACTAGGACGCGGCCCACAGATACGCAGTATTTT.

The chain joins TRBV30 to TRBJ2-1; the D is unclear. Germline V gives CDR1 GTSNPN, CDR2 SVGIG (reference sequence). V lost 2 bases and J 4 bases, leaving 15 bases between the germline ends. The CDR3 sequence is 15 residues long. DNA of the CDR3: TGTGCCTGGAGTCGTGCAGGAGTGGGATACAATGAGCAGTTCTTC. Translating gives CAWSRAGVGYNEQFF.

This clonotype was seen a handful of times. This chain connects TRBV28 to TRBJ2-6; 12 nucleotides agree with TRBD2. CDR3 length: 18 residues. Trimming took 8 bases from V and 0 from J; bases not matched to a gene: 8. The germline gives CDR1 MDHEN, CDR2 SYDVKM. The CDR3 loop is CASGPSGRVHSGANVLTF. DNA for the CDR3: TGTGCCAGCGGACCTAGCGGGAGGGTCCACTCTGGGGCCAACGTCCTGACTTTC.

This chain connects TRBV20-1 to TRBJ1-1; TRBD1 might be the D (5 bases). Trimming shortened V by 5 bases and J by 7 bases, and 17 bases separated the two germline ends. CDR1 and CDR2 from the germline V gene are DFQATT and SNEGSKA (reference sequence). The CDR3 has 13 residues. In DNA form, the CDR3 reads TGCAGTGCTCCCACTAAAGGGGCCTTTGAAGCTTTCTTT. It encodes CSAPTKGAFEAFF.